A selection of T cell receptor beta chains follows, all from one sample in a study of T-cell memory formation after mild COVID-19. TCRdb redid the calling of the 5' RACE reads with MiXCR, one entry per CDR3 protein. The table lists 13,000 to 15,000 distinct CDR3 sequences, 20% to 25% of them singletons. Sequenced input: PBMCs or a T cell subset sorted from them (not recorded which). The source of these receptors is a man younger than 30 who had mild COVID-19 (a few samples of this study predate the infection). Cell type and time point are not known. Both conserved end residues are part of each CDR3. The order of the fields is CDR3 DNA, CDR3 protein, V gene, D gene, clone size, J gene. A D gene is named only where the DNA matches it firmly. Clone size is stated in some rows and not others, as once, few, many or a class when expanded.

CDR3nt: TGTGCCAGCAGCTTAGGAGCGGGGAGACTCCAAGAGACCCAGTACTTC
CDR3aa: CASSLGAGRLQETQYF
v_gene: TRBV13
d_gene: TRBD2
abundance: many
j_gene: TRBJ2-5

CDR3nt: TGTGCCAGCAGGAGGAGTCCACTAGACTCGGAGCAGTTCTTC
CDR3aa: CASRRSPLDSEQFF
v_gene: TRBV2
d_gene: NA
abundance: once
j_gene: TRBJ2-1

CDR3nt: TGCAGTGCTAGAGATGGGGGGGCCGGAAACACCATATATTTT
CDR3aa: CSARDGGAGNTIYF
v_gene: TRBV20-1
d_gene: NA
abundance: NA
j_gene: TRBJ1-3

CDR3nt: TGTGCCAGCAGCGTCCTCCGGGGCTCGCTCTCCTACAATGAGCAGTTCTTC
CDR3aa: CASSVLRGSLSYNEQFF
v_gene: TRBV7-8
d_gene: NA
abundance: NA
j_gene: TRBJ2-1

CDR3nt: TGTGCCAGTAGTATCTATGGACAGGGGTATGGCTACACCTTC
CDR3aa: CASSIYGQGYGYTF
v_gene: TRBV19
d_gene: TRBD1
abundance: many
j_gene: TRBJ1-2

CDR3nt: TGTGCCAGCAGTTATCTGGACAGACTAGCCTATGGCTACACCTTC
CDR3aa: CASSYLDRLAYGYTF
v_gene: TRBV6-5
d_gene: NA
abundance: few
j_gene: TRBJ1-2

CDR3nt: TGCAGCGTTGTGCGGGCCCCGGGGGGCTACACCTTC
CDR3aa: CSVVRAPGGYTF
v_gene: TRBV29-1
d_gene: NA
abundance: many
j_gene: TRBJ1-2

CDR3nt: TGCGCCAGCAGCTTGGGACAGATCAACACTGAAGCTTTCTTT
CDR3aa: CASSLGQINTEAFF
v_gene: TRBV5-1
d_gene: NA
abundance: many
j_gene: TRBJ1-1

CDR3nt: TGCGCCAGCAGTCAGCGGTACAGCGGGGAAGGGGGTACGCAGTATTTT
CDR3aa: CASSQRYSGEGGTQYF
v_gene: TRBV4-1
d_gene: NA
abundance: many
j_gene: TRBJ2-3

CDR3nt: TGTGCCAGCGGGGGACAGGAGATCTATGGCTACACCTTC
CDR3aa: CASGGQEIYGYTF
v_gene: TRBV12-3/TRBV12-4
d_gene: TRBD1
abundance: many
j_gene: TRBJ1-2

CDR3nt: TGTGCCAGCGCCGAGCGGCCCCGATCTGCCAAAAACATTCAGTACTTC
CDR3aa: CASAERPRSAKNIQYF
v_gene: TRBV12-3/TRBV12-4
d_gene: NA
abundance: NA
j_gene: TRBJ2-4

CDR3nt: TGTGCCAGCAGTTTATTCCTAGCGGGGGTCAATGAGCAGTTCTTC
CDR3aa: CASSLFLAGVNEQFF
v_gene: TRBV28
d_gene: TRBD2
abundance: many
j_gene: TRBJ2-1

CDR3nt: TGTGCCAGCAGCCCGGACAGGAGGAGGGATGAGCAGTTCTTC
CDR3aa: CASSPDRRRDEQFF
v_gene: TRBV2
d_gene: NA
abundance: NA
j_gene: TRBJ2-1

CDR3nt: TGTGCCAGCAGCTTAGCAGGGATCTACTCCTACGAGCAGTACTTC
CDR3aa: CASSLAGIYSYEQYF
v_gene: TRBV7-2
d_gene: NA
abundance: many
j_gene: TRBJ2-7

CDR3nt: TGTGCCAGCAGCCGGGGGTCCGGCGAGCAGTACTTC
CDR3aa: CASSRGSGEQYF
v_gene: TRBV12-3/TRBV12-4
d_gene: NA
abundance: NA
j_gene: TRBJ2-7

CDR3nt: TGTGCCAGCAGCGTAGGAGGGGATGGCTACACCTTC
CDR3aa: CASSVGGDGYTF
v_gene: TRBV9
d_gene: NA
abundance: many
j_gene: TRBJ1-2

CDR3nt: TGTGCCAGCAGTTCCACCACCGGGACTCTCCAGGCTAGGTTCTTC
CDR3aa: CASSSTTGTLQARFF
v_gene: TRBV6-6
d_gene: NA
abundance: NA
j_gene: TRBJ2-1

CDR3nt: TGCGCCAGCAGCCAAGATGGGGCGGGCTACGAGCAGTACTTC
CDR3aa: CASSQDGAGYEQYF
v_gene: TRBV4-1
d_gene: NA
abundance: many
j_gene: TRBJ2-7

CDR3nt: TGTGCCAGTAGGGGGTTCGGGACGCCCCAGCATTTT
CDR3aa: CASRGFGTPQHF
v_gene: TRBV19
d_gene: NA
abundance: NA
j_gene: TRBJ1-5

CDR3nt: TGTGCCAGCAGTACAGAGGGGTTGGCAGGCGGTAACTATGGCTACACCTTC
CDR3aa: CASSTEGLAGGNYGYTF
v_gene: TRBV11-2
d_gene: NA
abundance: many
j_gene: TRBJ1-2

CDR3nt: TGTGCCAGTAGTATCGTGGACAGGGGTGATCAGCCCCAGCATTTT
CDR3aa: CASSIVDRGDQPQHF
v_gene: TRBV19
d_gene: TRBD1
abundance: NA
j_gene: TRBJ1-5

CDR3nt: TGTGCCAGCAGTTGGGATAGCGGCTTTGGGCAGTTCTTC
CDR3aa: CASSWDSGFGQFF
v_gene: TRBV6-5
d_gene: NA
abundance: many
j_gene: TRBJ2-1

CDR3nt: TGCAGTGCCGATGGACTGTACCAAGAGACCCAGTACTTC
CDR3aa: CSADGLYQETQYF
v_gene: TRBV20-1
d_gene: NA
abundance: many
j_gene: TRBJ2-5

CDR3nt: TGTGCCAGCAGTTATCCGGGGGAATACCCCCAAGAGACCCAGTACTTC
CDR3aa: CASSYPGEYPQETQYF
v_gene: TRBV6-6
d_gene: NA
abundance: many
j_gene: TRBJ2-5

CDR3nt: TGTGCCAGCAGTTATGAGGGTATGAGGACTGAAGCTTTCTTT
CDR3aa: CASSYEGMRTEAFF
v_gene: TRBV6-5
d_gene: NA
abundance: many
j_gene: TRBJ1-1

CDR3nt: TGTGCCAGCAGCTTGGCCGGCGAGACCGGGGAGCTGTTTTTT
CDR3aa: CASSLAGETGELFF
v_gene: TRBV5-4
d_gene: NA
abundance: NA
j_gene: TRBJ2-2

CDR3nt: TGCGCCAGCAGCCAAGATGAGCGGGCTGGGGGCAATCAGCCCCAGCATTTT
CDR3aa: CASSQDERAGGNQPQHF
v_gene: TRBV4-1
d_gene: NA
abundance: NA
j_gene: TRBJ1-5

CDR3nt: TGTGCCAGCAGTTCGTGGACGGAACCGAATGAAAAACTGTTTTTT
CDR3aa: CASSSWTEPNEKLFF
v_gene: TRBV12-3/TRBV12-4
d_gene: NA
abundance: many
j_gene: TRBJ1-4

CDR3nt: TGCAGCGTTGTGTACGTCCAAGAGACCCAGTACTTC
CDR3aa: CSVVYVQETQYF
v_gene: TRBV29-1
d_gene: NA
abundance: many
j_gene: TRBJ2-5

CDR3nt: TGCGCCAGCAGCTGGACAGGGGGTAGCGAGCAGTACTTC
CDR3aa: CASSWTGGSEQYF
v_gene: TRBV5-1
d_gene: TRBD1
abundance: once
j_gene: TRBJ2-7

CDR3nt: TGTGCCAGCAGTCCCAGAACCGGGACTTATAGCAATCAGCCCCAGCATTTT
CDR3aa: CASSPRTGTYSNQPQHF
v_gene: TRBV6-5
d_gene: NA
abundance: many
j_gene: TRBJ1-5

CDR3nt: TGTGCCAGCAGCCTCGGGGGGGGCCGTGGCTACACCTTC
CDR3aa: CASSLGGGRGYTF
v_gene: TRBV9
d_gene: NA
abundance: many
j_gene: TRBJ1-2

CDR3nt: TGTGCCAGCAGTATCAGGTCCGGGTTCGAGACCCAGTACTTC
CDR3aa: CASSIRSGFETQYF
v_gene: TRBV25-1
d_gene: NA
abundance: NA
j_gene: TRBJ2-5

CDR3nt: TGTGCCAGCAGCGAAGGACTAGCCATCAATGAGCAGTTCTTC
CDR3aa: CASSEGLAINEQFF
v_gene: TRBV7-2
d_gene: TRBD2
abundance: NA
j_gene: TRBJ2-1

CDR3nt: TGTGCCAGCAGCTACCCCAATGGGGGAAGCACAGATACGCAGTATTTT
CDR3aa: CASSYPNGGSTDTQYF
v_gene: TRBV7-6
d_gene: NA
abundance: many
j_gene: TRBJ2-3

CDR3nt: TGTGCCAGCAGCCAGGCGGGGCTGGGGAATTCACCCCTCCACTTT
CDR3aa: CASSQAGLGNSPLHF
v_gene: TRBV7-6
d_gene: NA
abundance: many
j_gene: TRBJ1-6

CDR3nt: TGTGCCAGCAGCCCGGGGGGAAACACCGGGGAGCTGTTTTTT
CDR3aa: CASSPGGNTGELFF
v_gene: TRBV12-3/TRBV12-4
d_gene: TRBD2
abundance: NA
j_gene: TRBJ2-2

CDR3nt: TGTGCCAGCAGTCCTAGCGGGGGGTCCTACGAGCAGTACTTC
CDR3aa: CASSPSGGSYEQYF
v_gene: TRBV12-3/TRBV12-4
d_gene: TRBD2
abundance: NA
j_gene: TRBJ2-7

CDR3nt: TGTGCCAGCAGTTACTCGACAGGGGACAACTATGGCTACACCTTC
CDR3aa: CASSYSTGDNYGYTF
v_gene: TRBV6-5
d_gene: TRBD1
abundance: many
j_gene: TRBJ1-2

CDR3nt: TGTGCCAGCAGTGAAAAGTCGGGGCCGAAATCCTACGAGCAGTACTTC
CDR3aa: CASSEKSGPKSYEQYF
v_gene: TRBV25-1
d_gene: NA
abundance: NA
j_gene: TRBJ2-7

CDR3nt: TGTGCCAGCAGCTTCTCTAGCGGGGGGGAGGTGACGCAGTATTTT
CDR3aa: CASSFSSGGEVTQYF
v_gene: TRBV7-2
d_gene: TRBD2
abundance: many
j_gene: TRBJ2-3

CDR3nt: TGTGCCAGCATCTTTTCCAGGGGGCCGAACACTGAAGCTTTCTTT
CDR3aa: CASIFSRGPNTEAFF
v_gene: TRBV12-3/TRBV12-4
d_gene: TRBD1
abundance: many
j_gene: TRBJ1-1

CDR3nt: TGCAGTGCTAGTCGCCTAGCGGGGGGGATCAATGAGCAGTTCTTC
CDR3aa: CSASRLAGGINEQFF
v_gene: TRBV20-1
d_gene: TRBD2
abundance: many
j_gene: TRBJ2-1

CDR3nt: TGTGCCAGCAGCCGAAGACCAGGAGGCGAGCAGTACTTC
CDR3aa: CASSRRPGGEQYF
v_gene: TRBV6-5
d_gene: NA
abundance: many
j_gene: TRBJ2-7

CDR3nt: TGTGCCAGCAGCTTAATAGGTTTTAGCAGCACAGATACGCAGTATTTT
CDR3aa: CASSLIGFSSTDTQYF
v_gene: TRBV7-3
d_gene: NA
abundance: many
j_gene: TRBJ2-3

CDR3nt: TGTGCCAGCAGCCCCAGGGACAGGGCATCGGAGACCCAGTACTTC
CDR3aa: CASSPRDRASETQYF
v_gene: TRBV14
d_gene: TRBD1
abundance: few
j_gene: TRBJ2-5